The 21 T cell receptor beta chains below come from one sample, sequenced in a study of glioma-infiltrating T cells after dendritic cell vaccination. The sample's time point: after dendritic cell vaccination, including at tumor progression/relapse. Measured with immunoSEQ multiplex PCR; TCRdb has only the in-frame clones, and not every one. Among approximately 110,000 clones listed, almost 90% were seen once. The material was blood, obtained after dendritic cell vaccination. Every receptor here comes from a human donor with glioblastoma.

CDR3 nucleotides: TGTGCCAGCAGCGTAGATGGAGGGGCCGGAAACACCATATATTTT. Translated: CASSVDGGAGNTIYF. This rearrangement joins TRBV9 to TRBJ1-3, with D perhaps TRBD1 (5 bases). Germline CDR1 is SGDLS and CDR2 is YYNGEE. The CDR3 consists of 15 residues. V was clipped by 0 bases and J by 4 bases, with 11 bases between them.

The rearrangement uses TRBV27 and TRBJ2-5; maybe TRBD2 (8 bases). This CDR3 comprises 15 residues. The V end lost 4 bases, the J end lost 4 bases, and 16 bases lay between the germline ends. Germline V gene data show CDR1 as MNHEY and CDR2 as SMNVEV (reference sequence). The CDR3, as DNA: TGTGCCAGCAGTTCCCCGGGAGGGGGCGGAGAGACCCAGTACTTC. Its protein product is CASSSPGGGGETQYF.

This rearrangement joins TRBV5-6 to TRBJ2-3, with 9 bases matching TRBD2. Germline V gene lookup returns CDR1 SGHDT and CDR2 YYEEEE. V shed 4 bases and J 7 bases; nucleotides not matched to a gene: 7. The length of the CDR3 is 14 residues. This CDR3 is CASSISGGIYTQYF. The CDR3, as DNA: TGTGCCAGCAGCATTAGCGGGGGCATTTATACGCAGTATTTT.

This rearrangement joins TRBV28 to TRBJ2-3, with D perhaps matching TRBD2 (5 bases). Germline V lookup: CDR1 MDHEN, CDR2 SYDVKM. V was pared by 5 bases and J by 0 bases, with 9 bases between. The CDR3 spans 14 residues. CDR3 protein: CASSPGTSTDTQYF. CDR3 coding DNA: TGTGCCAGCAGTCCGGGAACAAGCACAGATACGCAGTATTTT.

This sequence joins TRBV2 and TRBJ1-2; maybe TRBD1 (6 bases). Trimming removed 7 bases from V and 4 bases from J, with 16 bases in between. The CDR3 extends over 14 amino acids. Germline V gene sequence: CDR1 SNHLY, CDR2 FYNNEI. The CDR3 here is CASTLTDRTYGYTF. The CDR3 bases are TGTGCCAGCACCCTTACGGACAGAACCTATGGCTACACCTTC.

The rearrangement links TRBV18 to TRBJ2-3, with D unresolved. This CDR3 has 15 amino acids. Between the trimmed V and J ends, which lost 6 bases and 2 bases, there was a span of 15 bases. The V gene's germline CDR1 is KGHSH and CDR2 LQKENI. The CDR3: CASSPGLGSTDTQYF. Written as DNA, the CDR3 is TGTGCCAGCTCCCCCGGTCTTGGTTCCACAGATACGCAGTATTTT.

The genes are TRBV5-5 and TRBJ2-5; no reliable D call. The V end lost 5 bases, the J end lost 5 bases, and 10 bases lay between the germline ends. The CDR3 has 12 amino acids. In germline, CDR1 is SGHKS, CDR2 YYEKEE (reference sequence). The CDR3 loop is CASSIELETQYF. CDR3 coding DNA: TGTGCCAGCAGTATCGAACTTGAGACCCAGTACTTC.

V usage is TRBV6-1 and J usage is TRBJ1-2; D is unclear. V lost 3 bases and J 7 bases, leaving 15 bases between the germline ends. Looked up from germline, CDR1 is MNHNS and CDR2 is SASEGT. The CDR3 is made up of 14 amino acids. CDR3 sequence: CASSEGLVSAGYTF. In DNA form, the CDR3 reads TGTGCCAGCAGTGAGGGTTTGGTCAGCGCTGGCTACACCTTC.

J is TRBJ2-2 and V is TRBV10-3; D is perhaps TRBD1 (5 bases). The ends were cut back, 3 bases at V and 2 bases at J, with 10 bases in the middle. Germline-derived CDR1 and CDR2 are ENHRY and SYGVKD. There are 15 residues in the CDR3. This chain's CDR3 is CAISERQSNTGELFF. Here the CDR3 DNA reads TGTGCCATCAGTGAACGACAGAGTAACACCGGGGAGCTGTTTTTT.

V and J are TRBV5-1 and TRBJ2-1; TRBD2 matches 12 bases. The CDR3 extends over 17 amino acids. After removal of 1 base from V and 4 bases from J, the junction contained 6 bases not matched to a gene. The germline V gene has CDR1 SGHRS and CDR2 YFSETQ. CDR3 amino acids: CASSLTWTSGNYNEQFF. Written as DNA, the CDR3 is TGCGCCAGCAGCTTGACTTGGACTAGCGGGAATTACAATGAGCAGTTCTTC.

V is TRBV7-3 and J is TRBJ2-3, with TRBD1 identical over 7 bases. V lost 2 bases to trimming and J lost 0 bases; unmatched junction nucleotides: 8. Germline V gene sequence: CDR1 SGHTA, CDR2 FQGTGA. CDR3 size: 17 residues. DNA of the CDR3: TGTGCCAGCAGCTTAGGGTTCAGGGGGTCCAGCACAGATACGCAGTATTTT. It specifies CASSLGFRGSSTDTQYF. Filled out from reference TRBV7-3 and TRBJ2-3, the complete variable domain reads GAGVSQTPSNKVTEKGKYVELRCDPISGHTALYWYRQSLGQGPEFLIYFQGTGAADDSGLPNDRFFAVRPEGSVSTLKIQRTERGDSAVYLCASSLGFRGSSTDTQYFGPGTRLTVL.

A word on this clone: The same CDR3 also results from other DNA sequences found in this sample. This chain connects TRBV29-1 to TRBJ2-1; 7 nucleotides line up with TRBD2. Germline V CDR1 and CDR2: SQVTM, ANQGSEA. After removal of 6 bases from V and 10 bases from J, the junction contained 3 bases not matched to a gene. The CDR3 loop spans 10 amino acids. DNA for the CDR3: TGCAGCGTCAGACTAGCAGAGCAGTTCTTC. It codes for CSVRLAEQFF.

Concerning this clone itself: This same CDR3 is encoded by further DNA sequences in the sample. The chain is built from TRBV9 and TRBJ2-5; a possible D gene is TRBD1 (5 bases). CDR3 length: 13 amino acids. The germline V and J ends were trimmed by 5 bases and 4 bases, with 12 bases remaining between them. CDR1 and CDR2 (germline): SGDLS, YYNGEE. The CDR3 nucleotides are TGTGCCAGCAGTCCCACAGGCGGAGAGACCCAGTACTTC. Translated: CASSPTGGETQYF.

For the CDR3, the DNA is TGTGCCAGCAGCGCCCGGACAGGGTTCTACGAGCAGTACTTC. Its protein product is CASSARTGFYEQYF. This rearrangement joins TRBV9 to TRBJ2-7; TRBD1 aligns across 8 bases. Germline assignment: CDR1 SGDLS and CDR2 YYNGEE. The CDR3 contains 14 residues. J was trimmed by 3 bases and V by 3 bases; bases with no gene match: 5.

The gene calls are TRBV27 and TRBJ2-1, with 14 bases matching TRBD2. This CDR3 has 18 amino acids. Trimming took 7 bases from V and 15 from J; bases not matched to a gene: 23. The V gene's germline CDR1 is MNHEY and CDR2 SMNVEV (reference sequence). The CDR3, as DNA: TGTGCCAGCACTCCCAGGGCGACTAGCGGGGGGGAGTTGAAGAGCGGGTTCTTC. Amino acids: CASTPRATSGGELKSGFF.

The chain recombines TRBV6-5 with TRBJ2-7; 9 bases are a match to TRBD1. J was trimmed by 5 bases and V by 3 bases; bases with no gene match: 2. The CDR3 extends over 13 amino acids. In germline, CDR1 is MNHEY, CDR2 SVGAGI. The CDR3 DNA reads TGTGCCAGCAGTTATGGGACAGGGAACGAGCAGTACTTC. Protein: CASSYGTGNEQYF.

The V gene is TRBV5-4, the J gene TRBJ1-1; no reliable D call. Between the trimmed V and J ends, which lost 7 bases and 0 bases, there was a span of 10 bases. The CDR3 has 13 residues. Germline CDR1 and CDR2: SGHNT and YYREEE (reference sequence). CDR3 DNA: TGTGCCAGCTTTCGGGGAATGAACACTGAAGCTTTCTTT. It codes for CASFRGMNTEAFF.

As to this clone: The sample carries other DNA sequences with the same CDR3. This chain connects TRBV7-6 to TRBJ2-2, with 9 bases aligning to TRBD2. This CDR3 has 15 residues. The J segment lost 3 bases and the V segment lost 7 bases, leaving 6 bases of the junction unmatched. Germline CDR1 reads SGHVS; CDR2 reads FNYEAQ. In nucleotides, the CDR3 is TGTGCCAGCACCGCGGGGGGGGCGCACACCGGGGAGCTGTTTTTT. Its protein is CASTAGGAHTGELFF. The full variable domain, with the rest looked up from reference TRBV7-6 and TRBJ2-2, is GAGVSQSPRYKVTKRGQDVALRCDPISGHVSLYWYRQALGQGPEFLTYFNYEAQQDKSGLPNDRFSAERPEGSISTLTIQRTEQRDSAMYRCASTAGGAHTGELFFGEGSRLTVL.

The rearrangement links TRBV9 to TRBJ2-7, with 11 bases matching TRBD1. This CDR3 region has 17 residues. From germline, CDR1 is SGDLS and CDR2 YYNGEE. V dropped 0 bases and J dropped 3; count of bases not matched to a gene: 8. The CDR3 DNA reads as TGTGCCAGCAGCGTAGGTTTCGGGACAGGGGGGGGCTACGAGCAGTACTTC. It yields the protein CASSVGFGTGGGYEQYF.

This clone was counted a single time. The chain has TRBV18 and TRBJ1-1; 7 bases agree with TRBD1. The V and J ends lost 4 bases and 1 base, in that order; junction bases with no gene match: 3. Germline V CDR1 and CDR2: KGHSH, LQKENI. CDR3 length equals 14 residues. This CDR3 reads CASSLYRGNTEAFF. The CDR3 region has the DNA TGTGCCAGCTCACTCTACAGGGGGAACACTGAAGCTTTCTTT.

The chain employs TRBV5-1 and TRBJ2-1; 8 bases match TRBD2. In germline, CDR1 is SGHRS, CDR2 YFSETQ. This CDR3 contains 14 residues. V lost 2 bases to trimming and J lost 5 bases; unmatched junction nucleotides: 3. Here the CDR3 reads CASSLGTSNNEQFF. DNA of the CDR3: TGCGCCAGCAGCTTAGGGACTAGTAACAATGAGCAGTTCTTC.